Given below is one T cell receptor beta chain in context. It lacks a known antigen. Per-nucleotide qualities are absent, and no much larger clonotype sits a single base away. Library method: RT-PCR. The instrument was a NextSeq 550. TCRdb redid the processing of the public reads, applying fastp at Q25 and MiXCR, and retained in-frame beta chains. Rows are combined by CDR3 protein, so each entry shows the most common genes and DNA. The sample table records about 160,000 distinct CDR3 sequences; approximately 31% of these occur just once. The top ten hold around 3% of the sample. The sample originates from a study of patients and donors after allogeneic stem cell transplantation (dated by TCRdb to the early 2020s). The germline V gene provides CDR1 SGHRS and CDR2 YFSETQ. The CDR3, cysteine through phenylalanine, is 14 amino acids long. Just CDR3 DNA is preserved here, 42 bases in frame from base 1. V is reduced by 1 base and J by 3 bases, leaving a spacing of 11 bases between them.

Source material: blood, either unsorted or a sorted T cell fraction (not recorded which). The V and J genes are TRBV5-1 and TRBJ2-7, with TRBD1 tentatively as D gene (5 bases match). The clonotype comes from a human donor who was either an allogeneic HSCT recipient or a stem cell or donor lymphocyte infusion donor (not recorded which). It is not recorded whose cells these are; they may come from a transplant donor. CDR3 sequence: CASSLFGRGYEQYF. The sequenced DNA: TGCGCCAGCAGCTTGTTTGGTAGGGGCTACGAGCAGTACTTC.